The table lists the clone carrying this T cell receptor beta chain with a few counts. TCRdb called the RT-PCR reads again in MiXCR, with one record for every CDR3 protein. The sample yields approximately 500,000 distinct CDR3 sequences, 14% seen once. This entry is derived from a study of response to subunit inactivated influenza vaccine. The TCR was taken from a man aged 50 to 60 who received an inactivated influenza vaccine. This sample comprised PBMCs from blood, obtained roughly 12 days after vaccination.

CDR3 nucleotide sequence: TGTGCCAGTAGTATGAGGGAGACCCAGTACTTC. Its translation: CASSMRETQYF. The chain couples TRBV19 to TRBJ2-5; D is uncertain. V was pared by 3 bases and J by 5 bases, with 4 bases between. The CDR3 runs 11 residues. Germline CDR1 LNHDA, CDR2 SQIVND (reference sequence).